This TCR beta chain emerged from a study of control samples from healthy donors and cancer patients. The V gene lost 0 bases and the J gene lost 2 bases, with 11 bases spanning the gap. The CDR3 spans 15 residues. CDR1 and CDR2 (germline): SGHAT, FQNNGV. Sequencing was performed with immunoSEQ multiplex PCR; in TCRdb, only in-frame clones are kept and a portion is missing. The repertoire consists of about 63,000 clones, with roughly 85% occurring once and the leading ten covering roughly 5%. This receptor was obtained from a man between 40 and 49 years old in good health. Sequences were obtained from blood. The chain combines TRBV11-2 with TRBJ2-7; D is possibly TRBD2 (6 bases). The CDR3 region is CASSLDRGYTYEQYF. DNA for the CDR3: TGTGCCAGCAGCTTAGATCGGGGGTATACCTACGAGCAGTACTTC.